This entry lists 11 T cell receptor beta chains sequenced from one sample in a study of CD8 T cells in Susac syndrome. RNA amounts of roughly 0.45 to 1 ug underwent reverse transcription with random hexamers. TCRdb processed the immunoSEQ multiplex PCR reads anew with MiXCR; each CDR3 protein has one entry. Among more than 150,000 distinct CDR3 sequences listed, around 94% were seen once. Sequencing was carried out using CD4+ T cells from PBMCs. These receptors originate from a human donor in good health.

V is TRBV3-1 and J is TRBJ1-5; maybe TRBD1 (5 bases). The CDR3 has 14 amino acids. The ends were cut back, 5 bases at V and 1 base at J, with 9 bases in the middle. CDR1 and CDR2 from the germline V gene are LGHDT and YNNKEL (reference sequence). The CDR3 spells CASSSGGSNQPQHF. The CDR3 DNA reads TGTGCCAGCAGCTCGGGGGGGAGCAATCAGCCCCAGCATTTT.

The chain has TRBV20-1 and TRBJ2-7; D call uncertain. CDR3 length: 14 amino acids. Trimming pared 4 bases from V and 2 bases from J, leaving 15 bases between. CDR1 and CDR2 from the germline V gene are DFQATT and SNEGSKA (reference sequence). The CDR3 bases are TGCAGTGCTACCAAAGGCCCGCCCGCCTACGAGCAGTACTTC. As protein: CSATKGPPAYEQYF.

CDR3 amino acids: CASKLAGGQQQFF. The CDR3, as DNA: TGTGCCAGCAAACTAGCGGGGGGCCAACAGCAGTTCTTC. V usage is TRBV2 and J usage is TRBJ2-1; 12 bases agree with TRBD2. V was clipped by 7 bases and J by 11 bases; unmatched bases: 6. CDR1 and CDR2 from the germline V gene are SNHLY and FYNNEI. This CDR3 comprises 13 residues.

The CDR3 loop reads CASSQDGRPQHF. The CDR3 DNA is TGTGCCAGCAGCCAAGATGGGAGGCCCCAGCATTTT. This chain connects TRBV3-1 to TRBJ1-5; the D is unclear. The germline V and J ends were trimmed by 0 bases and 9 bases, with 6 bases remaining between them. This CDR3 has 12 residues. In germline, CDR1 is LGHDT, CDR2 YNNKEL (reference sequence). The full variable domain, with the rest looked up from reference TRBV3-1 and TRBJ1-5, is DTAVSQTPKYLVTQMGNDKSIKCEQNLGHDTMYWYKQDSKKFLKIMFSYNNKELIINETVPNRFSPKSPDKAHLNLHINSLELGDSAVYFCASSQDGRPQHFGDGTRLSIL.

The genes are TRBV3-1 and TRBJ2-5, with 7 positions matching TRBD1. Unmatched junction bases numbered 9, after V lost 0 bases and J lost 5 bases. Germline values: CDR1 LGHDT, CDR2 YNNKEL (reference sequence). This CDR3 has 16 amino acids. CDR3 sequence reads: CASSQEVRGRGETQYF. The CDR3 DNA reads as TGTGCCAGCAGCCAAGAAGTAAGGGGGCGAGGGGAGACCCAGTACTTC.

The chain employs TRBV7-2 and TRBJ2-2; 8 nucleotides match TRBD2. Trimming removed 3 bases from V and 0 bases from J; junction bases left unmatched: 3. The CDR3 is 16 residues long. Germline V lookup: CDR1 SGHTA, CDR2 FQGNSA. The CDR3 sequence: CASSLSGGTNTGELFF. Here the CDR3 DNA reads TGTGCCAGCAGCTTGAGCGGGGGCACGAACACCGGGGAGCTGTTTTTT.

V usage is TRBV3-1 and J usage is TRBJ1-2, with D unclear. The CDR3 length is 11 residues. Between the trimmed V and J ends, which lost 2 bases and 8 bases, there was a span of 6 bases. Germline loops: CDR1 LGHDT, CDR2 YNNKEL (reference sequence). The CDR3 spells CASSQMWGYTF. DNA of the CDR3: TGTGCCAGCAGCCAAATGTGGGGCTACACCTTC.

V is TRBV7-8 and J is TRBJ2-7, with 7 bases lining up with TRBD1. V gave up 0 bases and J gave up 1 base; unmatched junction bases: 3. From germline, CDR1 is SGHVS and CDR2 FQNEAQ. This CDR3 spans 15 amino acids. DNA for the CDR3: TGTGCCAGCAGCTTAGCCCCAGGGGGTTCCTACGAGCAGTACTTC. This translates into CASSLAPGGSYEQYF. Looking up the rest from reference TRBV7-8 and TRBJ2-7 gives the full variable domain: GAGVSQSPRYKVAKRGQDVALRCDPISGHVSLFWYQQALGQGPEFLTYFQNEAQLDKSGLPSDRFFAERPEGSVSTLKIQRTQQEDSAVYLCASSLAPGGSYEQYFGPGTRLTVT.

The chain recombines TRBV5-4 with TRBJ2-7; 8 bases agree with TRBD2. The CDR3 is made up of 14 amino acids. Germline CDR1 is SGHNT and CDR2 is YYREEE (reference sequence). V was pared by 4 bases and J by 1 base, with 4 bases of the junction left unmatched. CDR3 nucleotides: TGTGCCAGCAGCCCGGGGGGGGTTTCCTACGAGCAGTACTTC. It yields the protein CASSPGGVSYEQYF.

The rearrangement uses TRBV9 and TRBJ2-3; 10 bases line up with TRBD2. After removal of 0 bases from V and 4 bases from J, the junction contained 5 bases not matched to a gene. There are 16 residues in the CDR3. Germline CDR1 and CDR2: SGDLS and YYNGEE. CDR3 bases: TGTGCCAGCAGCGTAGAGCGGGGGGGATCAGCAGATACGCAGTATTTT. Amino acid sequence: CASSVERGGSADTQYF.

The chain is built from TRBV4-3 and TRBJ1-1, with D hard to call. CDR1 is LGHNA and CDR2 is YSLEER in the germline V gene. Trimming pared 0 bases from V and 2 bases from J, leaving 7 bases between. The CDR3 extends over 14 amino acids. CDR3 DNA: TGCGCCAGCAGCCAAGACCCACGAAACACTGAAGCTTTCTTT. It yields the protein CASSQDPRNTEAFF.